This record covers a single T cell receptor (beta chain). Its antigen is as yet unknown. This record belongs to a study of identical twins. Study results and caveats: Modelling underestimated the level of out-of-frame TCR alpha sharing observed in monozygotic twins. There was an excess of low generation probability in the out-of-frame alpha sequences that twins shared. In zero-insertion analyses, partial confounding could arise from invariant MAIT and iNKT cells.

Unique molecular identifiers were in the cDNA, with template-switch universal primer binding. Using its own MiXCR run on the 5' RACE reads, TCRdb lists one record per CDR3 protein. The data show 250,000 to 350,000 distinct CDR3 sequences, roughly 9.8% seen once. With 10 bases clipped from V and 5 bases from J, the junction kept 8 bases outside the gene matches. Germline V gene data show CDR1 as ENHRY and CDR2 as SYGVKD. The CDR3 spans 12 residues. These data were also reused for a study on yellow fever vaccine responses in identical twins.

The sequenced sample consisted of CD8+ T cells sorted from blood. The chain joins TRBV10-3 to TRBJ2-7; 7 bases align to TRBD2. This sequence was found in a woman under 30 in good health. The CDR3 sequence is CATTEAGDEQYF. CDR3 nucleotide sequence: TGTGCCACAACGGAGGCGGGAGACGAGCAGTACTTC.